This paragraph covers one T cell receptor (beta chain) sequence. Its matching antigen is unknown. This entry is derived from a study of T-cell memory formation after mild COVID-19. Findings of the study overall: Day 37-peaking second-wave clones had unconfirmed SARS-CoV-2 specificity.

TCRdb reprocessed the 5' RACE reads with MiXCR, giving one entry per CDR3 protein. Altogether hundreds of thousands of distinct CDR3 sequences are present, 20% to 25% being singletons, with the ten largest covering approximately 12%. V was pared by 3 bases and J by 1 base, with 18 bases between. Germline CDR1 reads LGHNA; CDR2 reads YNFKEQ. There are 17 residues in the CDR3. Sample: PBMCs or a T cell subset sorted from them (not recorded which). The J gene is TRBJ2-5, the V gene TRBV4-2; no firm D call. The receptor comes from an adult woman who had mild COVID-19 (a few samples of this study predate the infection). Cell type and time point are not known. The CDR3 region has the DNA TGTGCCAGCAGCCACCCTGGACGGTGGGGATTCCAAGAGACCCAGTACTTC. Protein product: CASSHPGRWGFQETQYF.